This T cell receptor beta chain was recorded in a study of CD8 T cells in Susac syndrome. The CDR3 runs to 15 residues. The germline V and J ends were trimmed by 3 bases and 4 bases, with 10 bases remaining between them. Looked up from germline, CDR1 is LNHNV and CDR2 is YYDKDF (reference sequence). The study sequenced TCR beta in blood CD8+ and CD4+ T cells. With random hexamers, reverse transcription was performed on about 0.45 to 1 ug of RNA. TCRdb used MiXCR to reprocess the immunoSEQ multiplex PCR reads, holding one entry per CDR3 protein. The profile shows some 240,000 distinct CDR3 sequences, 90% to 97% of them singletons.

This clonotype was obtained from a human donor with Susac syndrome. The chain carries TRBV15 and TRBJ2-6, with unresolved D. Source material: CD4+ T cells from PBMCs. The CDR3 sequence: CATSSRVSGANVLTF. CDR3 bases: TGTGCCACCAGCAGTAGGGTATCCGGGGCCAACGTCCTGACTTTC.